A selection of T cell receptor beta chains follows, all from one sample in a study of shared clonotypes between healthy human individuals. TCRdb's table, derived via immunoSEQ multiplex PCR, lists solely in-frame clones and lacks some. The table has roughly 1,500,000 clones, about 98% seen once. What was sequenced was naive CD4+ T cells sorted from blood. Receptor source: a man under 40 in good health. CDR3s leave out the opening cysteine and the closing phenylalanine or tryptophan. Some rows mark clone size as missing; the rest say once, few, many or name a class of expanded clone.

NA	TRBV7-2	TRBJ2-3	ASTPRGPTDTQY
NA	TRBV5-1	TRBJ2-3	ASSLGVTGTDTQY
NA	TRBV5-1	TRBJ2-1	ASSLADSFSYNEQF
NA	TRBV7-9	TRBJ2-7	ASSLGTETYEQY
NA	TRBV18	TRBJ2-2	ASSPPGPSNTGELF
NA	TRBV7-2	TRBJ2-7	ASSLGGRSSYEQY
NA	TRBV18	TRBJ1-1	ASSPLHPIETEAF
NA	TRBV15	TRBJ1-5	ATSRDIRQPQH
NA	TRBV5-1	TRBJ2-4	ASVSRGAAKNIQY
NA	TRBV7-9	TRBJ2-1	ASSSGVLTINEQF
NA	TRBV4-1	TRBJ2-1	ASSQDLTSGNYNEQF
NA	TRBV5-1	TRBJ2-7	ASSLTGTGVYEQY
NA	TRBV2	TRBJ2-2	ASSRTSGTGELF
NA	TRBV9	TRBJ2-1	ASSAGGTRNNEQF
NA	TRBV5-1	TRBJ1-2	ASSSVKGVSDYGYT
NA	TRBV11-2	TRBJ2-5	ASSLMVAGETQY
NA	TRBV14	TRBJ2-1	ASSQVTGTYNEQF
NA	TRBV18	TRBJ2-3	ASSPAGTDTQY
NA	TRBV9	TRBJ2-7	ASSGTGASYEQY
NA	TRBV5-1	TRBJ2-7	ASSLVGRGDEQY
NA	TRBV6-5	TRBJ2-7	ASSRGTGASYEQY
NA	TRBV10-3	TRBJ2-1	AISVDSGAYNEQF
NA	TRBV6-5	TRBJ1-5	ASRPTGFQPQH
NA	TRBV7-9	TRBJ2-1	ASSLVRAEQF
NA	TRBV5-1	TRBJ2-2	ASTPLFAGEGELF
NA	TRBV5-4	TRBJ2-7	ASSHRTSGSYEQY
NA	TRBV28	TRBJ2-1	ASSLGGRAYNEQF
NA	TRBV7-6	TRBJ2-7	ASSLPPGLAGHEQY
NA	TRBV18	TRBJ2-7	ASSPLGAETIYEQY
once	TRBV6-5	TRBJ2-7	ASRETSGDYYEQY
NA	TRBV28	TRBJ2-2	ASSRVAGVSTGELF
NA	TRBV5-1	TRBJ2-2	ASSLRPQAGAQSRAGELF
once	TRBV9	TRBJ1-5	ASSVGPAGNQPQH
NA	TRBV9	TRBJ1-2	ASSVGWDNYGYT
NA	TRBV11-2	TRBJ2-5	ASSRARRMETQY
NA	TRBV5-1	TRBJ1-5	ASSLDRGQPQH
NA	TRBV9	TRBJ2-1	ASSAHGGVGNEQF
NA	TRBV5-4	TRBJ2-2	ASSLAGRNTGELF
once	TRBV6-6	TRBJ2-7	ASTPASRYEQY
NA	TRBV7-6	TRBJ2-1	ASSLLAGVYNEQF
NA	TRBV7-6	TRBJ2-7	ASSPGTSGSYEQY
NA	TRBV9	TRBJ2-3	ASSGQGSGDTQY
NA	TRBV2	TRBJ2-7	ASSLMDRGPSEQY
NA	TRBV18	TRBJ2-3	ASSPEGITDTQY
NA	TRBV2	TRBJ1-1	ASSGPTGRTEAF
NA	TRBV9	TRBJ1-3	ASSVGTVSGNTIY
NA	TRBV6-1	TRBJ2-7	ASSESRDTYEQY
NA	TRBV6-1	TRBJ1-5	ASSGRTFLANQPQH
NA	TRBV18	TRBJ1-1	ASSRATGHNTEAF
NA	TRBV11-2	TRBJ2-7	ASSLVGGTSGLYEQY
NA	TRBV5-5	TRBJ1-2	ASSLVLAGRYGYT
NA	TRBV5-1	TRBJ2-1	ASSKGQGANEQF
NA	TRBV5-1	TRBJ2-5	ASSLALAETQY
NA	TRBV5-1	TRBJ2-5	ASSLGQVRETQY
NA	TRBV9	TRBJ2-2	ASSVGLAIGSGELF
NA	TRBV28	TRBJ1-1	ASSLPQTAEAF
once	TRBV19	TRBJ1-1	ASSREGLGTEAF
NA	TRBV7-9	TRBJ1-5	ASSLEGGGHQPQH
NA	TRBV6-5	TRBJ1-3	ASSSFGNTIY
NA	TRBV29-1	TRBJ2-1	SVGPSSGAYNEQF